The 23 T cell receptor beta chains in this list originate from one sample, sequenced in a study of regulatory T cells in long-lasting Graves disease. Relying on iRepertoire HTBI primers and Arm-PCR of CDR3 regions, the team built TCR beta libraries. TCRdb itself ran the multiplex PCR reads through MiXCR, one entry per CDR3 protein. This table has more than 350,000 distinct CDR3 sequences, 21% appearing once. Time point reported: persistent/refractory GD, antithyroid drugs over 5 years with positive TRAb. With RNA extracted from PBMCs as input, the TCR library was made. The material was peripheral blood mononuclear cells (PBMCs), obtained when the disease was refractory, from a patient treated with antithyroid drugs. The receptors were gathered from a female donor with Graves disease.

This clonotype was counted many times. This chain links TRBV6-1 with TRBJ2-2; no firm D call. Germline V gene sequence: CDR1 MNHNS, CDR2 SASEGT. The ends were cut back, 6 bases at V and 7 bases at J, with 9 bases in the middle. This CDR3 spans 12 amino acids. This chain's CDR3 is CASSQASGELFF. As DNA, the CDR3 is TGTGCCAGCAGCCAAGCTAGCGGGGAGCTGTTTTTT.

In this sample, this clonotype turned up many times. J is TRBJ2-5 and V is TRBV2; no firm D call. Germline assignment: CDR1 SNHLY and CDR2 FYNNEI. With 5 bases removed from V and 0 bases from J, the gap between germline ends came to 7 bases. CDR3 length: 13 residues. The CDR3 region is CASSIGNQETQYF. The CDR3 DNA reads TGTGCCAGCAGTATTGGAAACCAAGAGACCCAGTACTTC.

The chain joins TRBV10-3 to TRBJ1-1; TRBD1 might be the D (5 bases). Looked up from germline, CDR1 is ENHRY and CDR2 is SYGVKD. There are 15 residues in the CDR3. Deletions cut 6 bases from V and 2 bases from J, with 16 bases between. This chain's CDR3 is CAIRKAETENTEAFF. CDR3 sequence (DNA): TGTGCCATCAGGAAAGCAGAGACAGAAAACACTGAAGCTTTCTTT.

This clonotype was observed a handful of times. This chain connects TRBV4-1 to TRBJ1-5; D is perhaps TRBD1 (6 bases). Germline V gene sequence: CDR1 MGHRA, CDR2 YSYEKL. With 5 bases removed from V and 5 bases from J, the gap between germline ends came to 16 bases. The CDR3 is made up of 15 amino acids. CDR3 loop: CASSATWTADQPQHF. CDR3 DNA sequence: TGCGCCAGCAGCGCTACTTGGACAGCGGATCAGCCCCAGCATTTT.

This clonotype was observed a handful of times. This rearrangement joins TRBV6-2 or TRBV6-3 to TRBJ2-2; tentatively, D is TRBD1 or TRBD2 (7 bases each). Germline-derived CDR1 and CDR2 are MNHEY and SVGEGT. The CDR3 spans 20 residues. Trimming removed 0 bases from V and 5 bases from J, with 25 bases in between. This CDR3 reads CASSYSTLGRGGRATGELFF. The CDR3 nucleotides are TGTGCCAGCAGTTACTCGACTCTCGGCAGGGGGGGGAGAGCGACCGGGGAGCTGTTTTTT.

In this sample, this clonotype turned up many times. The junction departs from the called germline gene at one end, perhaps through a read error. This chain links TRBV20-1 with TRBJ2-7; possibly TRBD1 or TRBD2 for D (6 bases each). In germline, CDR1 is DFQATT, CDR2 SNEGSKA (reference sequence). This CDR3 spans 12 amino acids. This CDR3 reads CSARGRGDKPLF. The DNA of the CDR3 is TGCAGTGCTAGGGGAAGGGGGGATAAGCCGCTTTTC.

The rearrangement uses TRBV28 and TRBJ1-2; D is perhaps TRBD1 (6 bases). The CDR3 consists of 15 residues. Trimming pared 2 bases from V and 0 bases from J, leaving 10 bases between. Germline V gene data show CDR1 as MDHEN and CDR2 as SYDVKM. CDR3 nucleotides: TGTGCCAGCAGTTTAACCGGGACACCTAACTATGGCTACACCTTC. Its protein is CASSLTGTPNYGYTF.

This clonotype was counted many times. V usage is TRBV20-1 and J usage is TRBJ2-5; the D gene is possibly TRBD2 (5 bases). Trimming left V 4 bases short and J 4 bases short, with 16 bases between. In germline, CDR1 is DFQATT, CDR2 SNEGSKA (reference sequence). The CDR3 runs 14 residues. DNA of the CDR3: TGCAGTGCTAATGGGCGAGGGAAGAGAGAGACCCAGTACTTC. Its translation: CSANGRGKRETQYF.

This clonotype was counted at least ten times. The rearrangement uses TRBV30 and TRBJ2-7; 7 nucleotides align to TRBD2. Germline loops: CDR1 GTSNPN, CDR2 SVGIG (reference sequence). J gave up 7 bases and V 0 bases, and 9 bases lay outside the gene matches. The CDR3 is made up of 14 amino acids. CDR3 nucleotide sequence: TGTGCCTGGAGTGTACTCGGGAGGAGGAGGGAGCAGTACTTC. Protein sequence: CAWSVLGRRREQYF.

Regarding this clonotype: The conserved phenylalanine or tryptophan normally closing the CDR3 is absent here, so this likely arose from a read error. The chain is built from TRBV12-3 or TRBV12-4 and TRBJ2-7; 10 bases fit TRBD2. Trimming cost V 5 bases and J 0 bases; bases outside gene matches: 16. This CDR3 is built from 19 residues. Written as DNA, the CDR3 is TGTGCCAGCAGTCCAAGCTACCTGAGGACTAGCGGAACCTCCTACGAGCAGTACCTC. This codes for CASSPSYLRTSGTSYEQYL.

The chain combines TRBV7-9 with TRBJ2-6; tentative D call: TRBD2 (6 bases). The CDR3 loop spans 15 amino acids. Trimming cost V 4 bases and J 4 bases, with 11 bases left between them. Germline V gene data show CDR1 as SEHNR and CDR2 as FQNEAQ (reference sequence). The CDR3 bases are TGTGCCAGCAGCTCACCGGCGGGGGGGGCCAACGTCCTGACTTTC. Translating gives CASSSPAGGANVLTF.

This clonotype appeared a few times. CDR3 nucleotides: TGTGCCAGCAGCCAGCGGGCGTCTGATGGGACTGAAGCTTTCTTT. This translates into CASSQRASDGTEAFF. The chain carries TRBV7-9 and TRBJ1-1; no reliable D call. Trimming shortened V by 5 bases and J by 5 bases, and 18 bases separated the two germline ends. This CDR3 is built from 15 residues. Germline V gives CDR1 SEHNR, CDR2 FQNEAQ (reference sequence). The variable domain in full, completed from reference TRBV7-9 and TRBJ1-1, reads DTGVSQNPRHKITKRGQNVTFRCDPISEHNRLYWYRQTLGQGPEFLTYFQNEAQLEKSRLLSDRFSAERPKGSFSTLEIQRTEQGDSAMYLCASSQRASDGTEAFFGQGTRLTVV.

This clonotype was counted ten times or more. The rearrangement links TRBV28 to TRBJ2-5; 7 bases line up with TRBD2. With 3 bases clipped from V and 2 bases from J, the junction kept 3 bases outside the gene matches. Germline V CDR1 and CDR2: MDHEN, SYDVKM. CDR3 length: 14 residues. CDR3 protein: CASSLPAGQETQYF. As DNA, the CDR3 is TGTGCCAGCAGTTTGCCAGCGGGACAAGAGACCCAGTACTTC.

A remark on this clonotype: A read error is likely, as this CDR3 ends without the conserved phenylalanine or tryptophan. This chain links TRBV19 with TRBJ1-2; D possibly corresponds to TRBD1 (6 bases). V was shortened by 4 bases and J by 2 bases, with 17 bases between the two germline ends. The germline gives CDR1 LNHDA, CDR2 SQIVND (reference sequence). The CDR3 sequence is 16 residues long. The CDR3 nucleotides are TGTGCCAGTAGTACAAACCGGGACACGGGAAACTATGGCTACACCTCC. Amino acids: CASSTNRDTGNYGYTS.

The chain couples TRBV6-2 or TRBV6-3 to TRBJ2-2; perhaps D is TRBD1 or TRBD2 (5 bases each). This CDR3 region has 18 residues. In germline, CDR1 is MNHEY, CDR2 SVGEGT. With 5 bases removed from V and 1 base from J, the gap between germline ends came to 20 bases. CDR3 amino acids: CASSQHSVGDENTGELFF. DNA for the CDR3: TGTGCCAGCAGTCAGCATAGCGTAGGGGATGAGAACACCGGGGAGCTGTTTTTT.

CDR3 sequence reads: CSAKQGIAYEQYF. The DNA for the CDR3 is TGCAGTGCTAAACAGGGAATTGCCTACGAGCAGTACTTC. The V call is TRBV20-1, the J call TRBJ2-7; weak D call: TRBD1 (6 bases). V was cut by 4 bases and J by 2 bases, with 12 bases left in between. The CDR3 loop spans 13 amino acids. The germline CDR1 and CDR2 sequences are DFQATT and SNEGSKA (reference sequence).

This clonotype came up many times. The CDR3 spells CASNHWRGSVVYEQYF. The CDR3 DNA sequence: TGTGCCAGCAACCACTGGCGGGGTTCTGTGGTCTACGAGCAGTACTTC. This chain connects TRBV28 to TRBJ2-7; perhaps TRBD2 as D (6 bases). Germline V gives CDR1 MDHEN, CDR2 SYDVKM. This CDR3 is 16 amino acids long. The V end lost 7 bases, the J end lost 3 bases, and 22 bases lay between the germline ends. Variable domain in full (rest from reference TRBV28 and TRBJ2-7): DVKVTQSSRYLVKRTGEKVFLECVQDMDHENMFWYRQDPGLGLRLIYFSYDVKMKEKGDIPEGYSVSREKKERFSLILESASTNQTSMYLCASNHWRGSVVYEQYFGPGTRLTVT.

This clonotype occurred once. V is TRBV12-3 or TRBV12-4 and J is TRBJ1-6; D might be TRBD1 (5 bases). V lost 3 bases and J lost 5, with 23 bases in between. The CDR3 length is 19 residues. CDR3 in DNA: TGTGCCAGCAGTTTTGGGACGGAGGAAGGCTTAGCCGATAATTCACCCCTCCACTTT. Its protein is CASSFGTEEGLADNSPLHF.

This clonotype occurred many times. This rearrangement joins TRBV2 to TRBJ1-5; D gene ambiguous. V was clipped by 6 bases and J by 5 bases, with 5 bases between them. Germline V gives CDR1 SNHLY, CDR2 FYNNEI. CDR3 length: 11 amino acids. The CDR3 spells CASRLDQPQHF. Here the CDR3 DNA reads TGTGCCAGCAGGCTGGATCAGCCCCAGCATTTT.

The chain joins TRBV20-1 to TRBJ2-7; 7 nucleotides match TRBD1. CDR1 is DFQATT and CDR2 is SNEGSKA in the germline V gene (reference sequence). V dropped 1 base and J dropped 3; count of bases not matched to a gene: 21. The CDR3 covers 19 residues. The CDR3 reads CSARGTGTETSEGLYEQYF. As DNA, the CDR3 is TGCAGTGCTAGAGGAACCGGGACAGAGACCTCTGAGGGGCTCTACGAGCAGTACTTC.

This chain uses TRBV28 with TRBJ1-2; tentatively, D is TRBD1 (6 bases). There are 17 residues in the CDR3. Germline V gene data show CDR1 as MDHEN and CDR2 as SYDVKM. V dropped 8 bases and J dropped 4 bases, with 26 bases sitting between them. The CDR3 DNA sequence: TGTGCCAGCTCACCACCGGACAGACCGGGGCCGGGCTATGGCTACACCTTC. Its translation is CASSPPDRPGPGYGYTF.

This clonotype was observed at least ten times. This chain uses TRBV28 with TRBJ1-5; D may be TRBD1 (6 bases). Germline V gene sequence: CDR1 MDHEN, CDR2 SYDVKM. The CDR3 extends over 12 amino acids. The DNA of the CDR3 is TGTGGTGTTCAGGGGCCGAATCAGCCCCAGCATTTT. Residues: CGVQGPNQPQHF.

The table lists this clonotype with many counts. The V gene is TRBV2, the J gene TRBJ1-6; D possibly corresponds to TRBD1 (6 bases). Germline loops: CDR1 SNHLY, CDR2 FYNNEI. CDR3 size: 17 residues. With 8 bases removed from V and 4 bases from J, the gap between germline ends came to 21 bases. The CDR3 is CASLDSMGLGYNSPLHF. As DNA, the CDR3 is TGTGCCAGCTTGGACAGCATGGGGCTGGGGTATAATTCACCCCTCCACTTT.